The present TCR beta chain was sequenced within a study of blood T cell repertoires in COVID-19. Here immunoSEQ multiplex PCR was the method, and the copy in TCRdb shows in-frame clones only, minus some. This table holds roughly 80,000 clones, about 88% found once. The sequencing sample was made of peripheral blood. This receptor was taken from a human donor in a cohort sampled during active COVID-19.

The CDR3 spells CAMGQSSTEAFF. CDR3 sequence (DNA): TGTGCCATGGGACAATCTTCCACTGAAGCTTTCTTT. The J gene is TRBJ1-1, the V gene TRBV30, with D possibly TRBD1 on 6 matching bases. V was trimmed by 8 bases and J by 4 bases, leaving 14 bases between them. The CDR3 runs to 12 residues. Germline lookup yields CDR1 GTSNPN and CDR2 SVGIG (reference sequence).